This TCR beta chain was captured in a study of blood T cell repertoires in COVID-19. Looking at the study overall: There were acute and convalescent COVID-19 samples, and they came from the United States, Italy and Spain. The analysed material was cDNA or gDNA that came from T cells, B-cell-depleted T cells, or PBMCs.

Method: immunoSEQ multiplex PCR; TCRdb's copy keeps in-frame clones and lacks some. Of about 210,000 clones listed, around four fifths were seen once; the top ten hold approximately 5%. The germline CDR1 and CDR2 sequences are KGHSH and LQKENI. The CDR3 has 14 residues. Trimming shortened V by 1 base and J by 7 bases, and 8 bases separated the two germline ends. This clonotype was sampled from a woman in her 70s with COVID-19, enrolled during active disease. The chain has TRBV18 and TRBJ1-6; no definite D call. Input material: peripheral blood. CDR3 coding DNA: TGTGCCAGCTCACCACAGATGCAGAATTCACCCCTCCACTTT. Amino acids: CASSPQMQNSPLHF.